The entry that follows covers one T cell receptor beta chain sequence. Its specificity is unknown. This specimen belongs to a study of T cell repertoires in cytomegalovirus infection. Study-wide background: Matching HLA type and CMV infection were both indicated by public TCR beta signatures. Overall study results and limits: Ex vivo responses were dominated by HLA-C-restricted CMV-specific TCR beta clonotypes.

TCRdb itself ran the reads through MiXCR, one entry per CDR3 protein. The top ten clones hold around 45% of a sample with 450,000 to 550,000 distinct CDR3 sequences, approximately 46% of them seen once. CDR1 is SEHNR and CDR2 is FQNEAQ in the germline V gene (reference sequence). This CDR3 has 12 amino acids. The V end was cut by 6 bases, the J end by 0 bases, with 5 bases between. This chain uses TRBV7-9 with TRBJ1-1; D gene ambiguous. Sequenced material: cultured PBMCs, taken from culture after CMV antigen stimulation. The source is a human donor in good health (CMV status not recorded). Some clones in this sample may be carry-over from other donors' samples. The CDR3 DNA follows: TGTGCCAGCAGGGTCCTGAACACTGAAGCTTTCTTT. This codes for CASRVLNTEAFF.